Each of the 10 T cell receptor beta chains below was sequenced from the same sample in a study of T cells and Merkel cell carcinoma outcomes. Here immunoSEQ multiplex PCR was the method, and the copy in TCRdb shows in-frame clones only, minus some. This sample has about 6,000 clones, with 70% to 85% found just once. Sequenced material: tumor tissue from Merkel cell carcinoma. The receptors shown here come from a human donor with Merkel cell carcinoma.

This clone was counted a few times. The chain carries TRBV11-1 and TRBJ1-1, with 7 bases aligning to TRBD1. Germline trimming cut 4 bases from V and 3 bases from J; bases unmatched to any gene: 11. The CDR3 covers 16 residues. CDR1 and CDR2 from the germline V gene are SGHAT and FQDESV (reference sequence). For the CDR3, the DNA is TGTGCCAGCAGCTCCTTACAGGGGTCTACGGACACTGAAGCTTTCTTT. Its protein product is CASSSLQGSTDTEAFF.

This chain uses TRBV27 with TRBJ2-2; the match to TRBD2 covers 8 bases. The ends lost 3 bases at V and 5 bases at J; junction bases unmatched: 8. This CDR3 is built from 16 residues. Germline CDR1 and CDR2: MNHEY and SMNVEV (reference sequence). The CDR3 loop reads CASSFWRGVGTGELFF. CDR3 sequence (DNA): TGTGCCAGCAGTTTCTGGCGGGGGGTCGGGACCGGGGAGCTGTTTTTT.

The V and J genes are TRBV7-2 and TRBJ2-7; D uncertain. Germline V lookup: CDR1 SGHTA, CDR2 FQGNSA. Trimming cost V 2 bases and J 5 bases, with 7 bases left between them. The CDR3 is made up of 12 amino acids. CDR3 sequence (DNA): TGTGCCAGCAGCTTAAGGCTCCACGAGCAGTACTTC. It specifies CASSLRLHEQYF. The variable domain in full, with the rest retrieved from reference TRBV7-2 and TRBJ2-7, is GAGVSQSPSNKVTEKGKDVELRCDPISGHTALYWYRQSLGQGLEFLIYFQGNSAPDKSGLPSDRFSAERTGGSVSTLTIQRTQQEDSAVYLCASSLRLHEQYFGPGTRLTVT.

The rearrangement uses TRBV15 and TRBJ1-1; 7 bases match TRBD1. The CDR3 runs to 14 residues. V trimming: 2 bases; J trimming: 6 bases; junction bases outside the gene matches: 6. Per germline, CDR1 LNHNV and CDR2 YYDKDF (reference sequence). This CDR3 reads CATSRSGQTPEAFF. CDR3 DNA sequence: TGTGCCACCAGCAGATCGGGACAGACTCCTGAAGCTTTCTTT.

The CDR3 loop reads CASSPVEVVADTQYF. In nucleotides, the CDR3 is TGTGCCAGCAGTCCCGTGGAGGTGGTCGCAGATACGCAGTATTTT. V gene TRBV14 combines with J gene TRBJ2-3; D is perhaps TRBD2 (5 bases). CDR1 is SGHDN and CDR2 is FVKESK in the germline V gene. The V end was cut by 6 bases, the J end by 4 bases, with 17 bases between. The CDR3 has 15 residues. Supplemented by reference TRBV14 and TRBJ2-3, the full variable domain reads EAGVTQFPSHSVIEKGQTVTLRCDPISGHDNLYWYRRVMGKEIKFLLHFVKESKQDESGMPNNRFLAERTGGTYSTLKVQPAELEDSGVYFCASSPVEVVADTQYFGPGTRLTVL.

This chain joins TRBV5-1 and TRBJ1-5; D gene unclear. Trimming shortened V by 7 bases and J by 5 bases, and 13 bases separated the two germline ends. The CDR3 is 13 amino acids. Germline V gene sequence: CDR1 SGHRS, CDR2 YFSETQ. CDR3 residues: CASAPEIDQPQHF. The CDR3 coding sequence is TGCGCCAGCGCTCCAGAAATAGATCAGCCCCAGCATTTT.

The chain employs TRBV18 and TRBJ2-7, with D possibly being TRBD2 (6 bases). This CDR3 has 15 residues. The germline V and J ends were trimmed by 3 bases and 7 bases, with 19 bases remaining between them. The germline CDR1 and CDR2 sequences are KGHSH and LQKENI. The CDR3 is CASSPYRDSLGEQYF. The CDR3 DNA is TGTGCCAGCTCACCTTACCGGGACTCCCTGGGGGAGCAGTACTTC.

The chain carries TRBV10-3 and TRBJ2-7; the match to TRBD1 covers 9 bases. Germline CDR1 ENHRY, CDR2 SYGVKD. The CDR3 covers 12 residues. Trimming removed 10 bases from V and 4 bases from J; junction bases left unmatched: 5. This chain's CDR3 is CATGQGSYEQYF. CDR3 nucleotides: TGTGCCACCGGACAGGGGAGTTACGAGCAGTACTTC.

The V and J genes are TRBV5-1 and TRBJ2-7; D gene unclear. Trimming cost V 0 bases and J 5 bases, with 12 bases left between them. The CDR3 is 14 amino acids. The germline V gene encodes CDR1 SGHRS and CDR2 YFSETQ. The CDR3 here is CASSLVEWTDEQYF. As DNA, the CDR3 is TGCGCCAGCAGCTTGGTTGAATGGACGGACGAGCAGTACTTC.

The sample holds one count of this clone. This rearrangement joins TRBV5-1 to TRBJ2-5; perhaps D is TRBD1 or TRBD2 (5 bases each). The length of the CDR3 is 14 residues. V was trimmed by 5 bases and J by 3 bases, leaving 14 bases between them. Germline values: CDR1 SGHRS, CDR2 YFSETQ. This CDR3 reads CASSGSRGEETQYF. Written as DNA, the CDR3 is TGCGCCAGCAGTGGCTCCCGAGGGGAAGAGACCCAGTACTTC. The entire variable domain, with the rest obtained from reference TRBV5-1 and TRBJ2-5, is as follows: KAGVTQTPRYLIKTRGQQVTLSCSPISGHRSVSWYQQTPGQGLQFLFEYFSETQRNKGNFPGRFSGRQFSNSRSEMNVSTLELGDSALYLCASSGSRGEETQYFGPGTRLLVL.